This TCR beta chain was captured in a study of T cells in Graves' hyperthyroidism and ophthalmopathy. Overall study results and limits: Blood also carried most thyroid clonotypes expanded above 0.001. Ophthalmopathy was separated from stable hyperthyroidism by a 13 V-J model.

For this clonotype: Its cognate antigen is unknown.

Graves' hyperthyroidism showing no ophthalmopathy progression within 18 months was considered stable. The hyperthyroidism was newly diagnosed and had lasted under 2 months; the patients were aged 18 to 65. TCR beta CDR3 region amplification was performed from RNA transcripts. First-round RT-PCR of the TCR CDR3 relied on the HTBI primer set. In TCRdb, the multiplex PCR reads were re-called with MiXCR into one record per CDR3 protein. The sample contains a few hundred thousand distinct CDR3 sequences, roughly 46% of which appear only once. The germline gives CDR1 LGHNA, CDR2 YNFKEQ. V was pared by 0 bases and J by 4 bases, with 12 bases between. The CDR3 totals 15 residues.

The specimen sequenced was peripheral blood or thyroid tissue (not recorded which). This TCR was recovered from a woman aged 18 to 35 with Graves' hyperthyroidism. The chain links TRBV4-2 to TRBJ2-5; a possible D gene is TRBD2 (6 bases). The CDR3 sequence is CASSQERGLGETQYF. The CDR3 coding sequence is TGTGCCAGCAGCCAAGAGCGGGGCCTTGGAGAGACCCAGTACTTC.